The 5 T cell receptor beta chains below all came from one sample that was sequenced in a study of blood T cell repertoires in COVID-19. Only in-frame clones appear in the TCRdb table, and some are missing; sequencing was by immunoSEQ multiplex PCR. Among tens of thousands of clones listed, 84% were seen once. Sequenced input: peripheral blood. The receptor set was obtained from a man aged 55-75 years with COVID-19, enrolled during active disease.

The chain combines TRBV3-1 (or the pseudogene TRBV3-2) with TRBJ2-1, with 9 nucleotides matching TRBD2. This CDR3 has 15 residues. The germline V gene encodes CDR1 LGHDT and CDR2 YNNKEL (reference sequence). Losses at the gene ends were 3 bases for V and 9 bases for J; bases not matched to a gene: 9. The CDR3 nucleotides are TGTGCCAGCAGCCAGGTAGCGGGAGTAGGAGGTGAGCAGTTCTTC. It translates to CASSQVAGVGGEQFF.

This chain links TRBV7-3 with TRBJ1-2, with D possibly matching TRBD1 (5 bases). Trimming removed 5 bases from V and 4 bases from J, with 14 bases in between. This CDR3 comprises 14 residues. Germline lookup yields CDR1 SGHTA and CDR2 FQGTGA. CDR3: CASSAQGQGYGYTF. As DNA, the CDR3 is TGTGCCAGCAGCGCCCAAGGGCAGGGCTATGGCTACACCTTC.

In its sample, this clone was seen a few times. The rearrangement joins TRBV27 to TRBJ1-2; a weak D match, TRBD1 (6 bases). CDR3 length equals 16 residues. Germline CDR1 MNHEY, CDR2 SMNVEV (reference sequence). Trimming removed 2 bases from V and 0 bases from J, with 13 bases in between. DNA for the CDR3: TGTGCCAGCAGTTTACGGCTGGGGGCGGCTAACTATGGCTACACCTTC. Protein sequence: CASSLRLGAANYGYTF.

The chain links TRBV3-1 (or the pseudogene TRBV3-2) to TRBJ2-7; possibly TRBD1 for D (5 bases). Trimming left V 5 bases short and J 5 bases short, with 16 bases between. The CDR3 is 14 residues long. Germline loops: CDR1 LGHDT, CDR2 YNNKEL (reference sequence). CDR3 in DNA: TGTGCCAGCAGCAGCCACTACAGGCACGACGAGCAGTACTTC. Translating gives CASSSHYRHDEQYF.

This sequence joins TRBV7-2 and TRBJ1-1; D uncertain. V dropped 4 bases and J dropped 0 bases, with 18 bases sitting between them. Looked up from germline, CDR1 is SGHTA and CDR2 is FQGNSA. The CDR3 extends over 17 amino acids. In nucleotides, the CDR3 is TGTGCCAGCAGCTGGTACTCGGCGGGGTTGGTGAACACTGAAGCTTTCTTT. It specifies CASSWYSAGLVNTEAFF.